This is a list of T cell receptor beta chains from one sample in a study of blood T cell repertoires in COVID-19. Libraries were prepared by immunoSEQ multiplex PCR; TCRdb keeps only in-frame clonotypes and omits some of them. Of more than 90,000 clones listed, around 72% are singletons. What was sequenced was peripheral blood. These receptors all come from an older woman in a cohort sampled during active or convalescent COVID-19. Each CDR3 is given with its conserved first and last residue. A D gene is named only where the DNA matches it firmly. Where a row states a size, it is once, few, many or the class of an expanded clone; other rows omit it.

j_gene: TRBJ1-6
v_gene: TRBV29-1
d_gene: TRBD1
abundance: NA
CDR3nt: TGCAGCGTTTTACAGGGGTATAATTCACCCCTCCACTTT
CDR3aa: CSVLQGYNSPLHF

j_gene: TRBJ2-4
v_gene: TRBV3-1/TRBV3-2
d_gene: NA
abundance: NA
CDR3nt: TGTGCCAGCAGCCAGAGCTCCGGGACTTCCTCAGGGTTAAACATTCAGTACTTC
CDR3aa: CASSQSSGTSSGLNIQYF

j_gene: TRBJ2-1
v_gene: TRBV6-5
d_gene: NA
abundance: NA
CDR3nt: TGTGCCAGCAGCACCACTGGGGCCTCCTACAATGAGCAGTTCTTC
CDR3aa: CASSTTGASYNEQFF

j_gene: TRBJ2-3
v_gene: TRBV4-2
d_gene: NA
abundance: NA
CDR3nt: TGTGCCAGCAGCCAAGTAGGGGTTCAGTACACAGATACGCAGTATTTT
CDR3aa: CASSQVGVQYTDTQYF

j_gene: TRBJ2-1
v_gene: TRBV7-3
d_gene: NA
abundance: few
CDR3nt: TGTGCCAGCAGCTTAAACAGGGTGGGTGGTAGCGAGCAGTTCTTC
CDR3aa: CASSLNRVGGSEQFF

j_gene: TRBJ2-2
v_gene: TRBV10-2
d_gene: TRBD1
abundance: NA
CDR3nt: TGCGCCAGCAGGTGGGACAGCACCGGGGAGCTGTTTTTT
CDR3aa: CASRWDSTGELFF

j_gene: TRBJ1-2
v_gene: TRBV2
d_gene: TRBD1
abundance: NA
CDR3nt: TGTGCCAGCAGGACAGGGGGCATCTATGGCTACACCTTC
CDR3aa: CASRTGGIYGYTF

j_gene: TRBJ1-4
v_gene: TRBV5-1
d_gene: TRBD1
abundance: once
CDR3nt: TGCGCCAGCAGCTTGGGGACAGGGAATGAAAAACTGTTTTTT
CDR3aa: CASSLGTGNEKLFF

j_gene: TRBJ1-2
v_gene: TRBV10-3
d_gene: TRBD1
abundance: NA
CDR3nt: TGTGCCATCAGTGAGTGGACAGGGTATGGCTACACCTTC
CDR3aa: CAISEWTGYGYTF

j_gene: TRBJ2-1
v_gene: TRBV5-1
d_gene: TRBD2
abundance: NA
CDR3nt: TGCGCCAGCAGCCTCGGGACTAGCGGTGGGCAGTTCTTC
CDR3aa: CASSLGTSGGQFF

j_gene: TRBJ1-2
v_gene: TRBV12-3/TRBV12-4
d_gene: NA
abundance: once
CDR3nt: TGTGCCAGCAGTTTAGAAGTTGGGAGTGGCTACACCTTC
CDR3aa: CASSLEVGSGYTF

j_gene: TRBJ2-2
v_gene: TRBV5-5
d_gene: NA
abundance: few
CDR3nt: TGTGCCAGCAGCTTGGTTTATGGGGGGACCGGGGAGCTGTTTTTT
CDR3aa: CASSLVYGGTGELFF

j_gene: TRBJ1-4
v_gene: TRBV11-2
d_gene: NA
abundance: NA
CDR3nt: TGTGCCAGCAGCTTTTATAATGAAAAACTGTTTTTT
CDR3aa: CASSFYNEKLFF

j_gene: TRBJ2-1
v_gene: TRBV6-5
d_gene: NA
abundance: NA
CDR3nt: TGTGCCAGCACGTCTGCGGGGAGTAAGTTCTTC
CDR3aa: CASTSAGSKFF

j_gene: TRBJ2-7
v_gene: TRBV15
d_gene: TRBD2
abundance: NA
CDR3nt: TGTGCCACCAGCAGAGAGCTAGCGGGGGGTGGCTCGCAGTACTTC
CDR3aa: CATSRELAGGGSQYF

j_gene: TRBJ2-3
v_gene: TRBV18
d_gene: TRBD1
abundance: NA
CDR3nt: TGTGCCAGCTCACCGAGACAGGGGTCAAGCACAGATACGCAGTATTTT
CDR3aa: CASSPRQGSSTDTQYF

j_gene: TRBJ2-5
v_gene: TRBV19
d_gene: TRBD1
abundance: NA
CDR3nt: TGTGCCAGTAGTACCGGCCTGACAGGGTTGGAGGAGACCCAGTACTTC
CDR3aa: CASSTGLTGLEETQYF

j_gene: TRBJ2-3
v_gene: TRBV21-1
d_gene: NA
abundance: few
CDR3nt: TGTGCCAGCAGCATGGGAGGCCGGGGGTGTCACACAGATACGCAGTATTTT
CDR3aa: CASSMGGRGCHTDTQYF

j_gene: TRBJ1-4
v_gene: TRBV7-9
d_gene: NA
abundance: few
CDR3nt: TGTGCCAGCAGCCGCGTGGGGGGAACTAATGAAAAACTGTTTTTT
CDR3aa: CASSRVGGTNEKLFF

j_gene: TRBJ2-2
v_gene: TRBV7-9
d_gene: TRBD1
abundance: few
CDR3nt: TGTGCCAGCAGCCCAGGGGGCTTGTACACCGGGGAGCTGTTTTTT
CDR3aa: CASSPGGLYTGELFF

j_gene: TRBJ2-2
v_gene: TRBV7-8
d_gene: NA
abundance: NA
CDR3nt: TGTGCCAGCAGCTTACCGAGAGGCTTTGGTACCGGGGAGCTGTTTTTT
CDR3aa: CASSLPRGFGTGELFF

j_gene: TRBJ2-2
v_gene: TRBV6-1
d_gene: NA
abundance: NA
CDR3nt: TGTGCCAGCAGTGAGCGTACAGGCGTCAACACCGGGGAGCTGTTTTTT
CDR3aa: CASSERTGVNTGELFF

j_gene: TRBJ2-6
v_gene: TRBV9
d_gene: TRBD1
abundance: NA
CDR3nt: TGTGCCAGCAGCCCGGGACAGAAGCTTTCTGGGGCCAACGTCCTGACTTTC
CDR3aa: CASSPGQKLSGANVLTF

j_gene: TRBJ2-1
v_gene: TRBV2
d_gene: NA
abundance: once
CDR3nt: TGTGCCAGCAGTGTGCGTCCTAATGAGCAGTTCTTC
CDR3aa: CASSVRPNEQFF

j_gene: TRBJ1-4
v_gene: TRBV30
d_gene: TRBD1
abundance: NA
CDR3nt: TGTGCCTGGAAACCGGGACAGGGATTTGAAAAACTGTTTTTT
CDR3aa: CAWKPGQGFEKLFF

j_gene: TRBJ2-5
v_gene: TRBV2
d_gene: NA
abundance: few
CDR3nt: TGTGCCAGCAGCGAGACAGGCCAAGAGACCCAGTACTTC
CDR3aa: CASSETGQETQYF

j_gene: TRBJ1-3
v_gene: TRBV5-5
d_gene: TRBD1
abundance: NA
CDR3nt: TGTGCCAGCAGCGGAGGGTGGACAGGGGGCCACACCATATATTTT
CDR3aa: CASSGGWTGGHTIYF

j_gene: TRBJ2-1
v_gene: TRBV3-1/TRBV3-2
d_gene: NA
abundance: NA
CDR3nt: TGTGCCAGCAGCCAAGTGGCTGGGCAATACAATGAGCAGTTCTTC
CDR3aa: CASSQVAGQYNEQFF